The 19 T cell receptor beta chains in this list originate from one sample, sequenced in a study of T cells after posttransplantation cyclophosphamide. Assay used: immunoSEQ multiplex PCR; TCRdb lists only in-frame clones, some missing. This table has about 47,000 clones, roughly 94% appearing once. Sequenced: PBMCs. Receptors were obtained from a woman in her 30s in good health and a related stem cell transplant donor.

This chain joins TRBV15 and TRBJ2-7, with 10 bases identical to TRBD1. V was pared by 0 bases and J by 1 base, with 12 bases of the junction left unmatched. CDR1 is LNHNV, CDR2 YYDKDF, per germline (reference sequence). The CDR3 loop spans 19 amino acids. The CDR3 is CATSRDRGTGDAQSYEQYF. The CDR3 DNA reads TGTGCCACCAGCAGAGATCGAGGGACAGGGGACGCTCAGTCCTACGAGCAGTACTTC.

V and J are TRBV15 and TRBJ2-7; D is perhaps TRBD1 (6 bases). The CDR3 runs 15 residues. V was pared by 0 bases and J by 4 bases, with 13 bases between. Germline V CDR1 and CDR2: LNHNV, YYDKDF (reference sequence). This chain's CDR3 is CATSRDPGTSYEQYF. The CDR3 DNA sequence: TGTGCCACCAGCAGAGATCCAGGGACATCTTACGAGCAGTACTTC.

As regards this clone: The junction departs from germline at one end; a sequencing error may be responsible. The genes are TRBV19 and TRBJ1-2; 7 nucleotides agree with TRBD1. This CDR3 has 13 amino acids. Germline V CDR1 and CDR2: LNHDA, SQIVND (reference sequence). CDR3 residues: CASRIGGGDGYTF. The CDR3 bases are TGTGCCAGTAGGATAGGGGGCGGAGATGGCTACACCTTC.

The chain has TRBV4-2 and TRBJ2-7; perhaps TRBD2 as D (7 bases). V was trimmed by 0 bases and J by 4 bases, leaving 13 bases between them. This CDR3 has 15 amino acids. CDR1 is LGHNA and CDR2 is YNFKEQ in the germline V gene. CDR3 in DNA: TGTGCCAGCAGCCAAGACCGGGGAGGGGGGTACGAGCAGTACTTC. The encoded protein is CASSQDRGGGYEQYF.

This rearrangement joins TRBV28 to TRBJ1-3; D call uncertain. The ends were cut back, 3 bases at V and 0 bases at J, with 6 bases in the middle. The CDR3 extends over 14 amino acids. Germline loops: CDR1 MDHEN, CDR2 SYDVKM. The CDR3 DNA is TGTGCCAGCAGTTTTAGGAGCTCTGGAAACACCATATATTTT. It specifies CASSFRSSGNTIYF.

V and J are TRBV28 and TRBJ1-6; tentatively, D is TRBD1 (6 bases). V shed 8 bases and J shed 6 bases, with 14 bases lying between them. This CDR3 contains 14 residues. In germline, CDR1 is MDHEN, CDR2 SYDVKM. The chain's CDR3 is CASRGGTPNSPLHF. The CDR3 DNA reads TGTGCCAGCCGCGGGGGGACACCTAATTCACCCCTCCACTTT.

The chain employs TRBV19 and TRBJ2-2; 8 bases map to TRBD2. CDR3 size: 18 residues. V gave up 1 base and J gave up 6 bases; unmatched junction bases: 13. Germline V lookup: CDR1 LNHDA, CDR2 SQIVND (reference sequence). CDR3 residues: CASSIVGTRSPPAGELFF. In DNA, the CDR3 is TGTGCCAGTAGTATAGTAGGGACTAGGTCACCCCCGGCCGGGGAGCTGTTTTTT.

This sequence joins TRBV2 and TRBJ2-3; D is undetermined. The CDR3 runs to 15 residues. CDR1 and CDR2 from the germline V gene are SNHLY and FYNNEI. V was clipped by 4 bases and J by 2 bases, with 13 bases between them. This CDR3 is CASSAWQDTTDTQYF. CDR3 bases: TGTGCCAGCAGTGCCTGGCAGGATACCACAGATACGCAGTATTTT.

The chain recombines TRBV7-9 with TRBJ2-1, with D possibly being TRBD2 (5 bases). The ends were cut back, 5 bases at V and 6 bases at J, with 17 bases in the middle. The CDR3 consists of 15 residues. Germline CDR1 reads SEHNR; CDR2 reads FQNEAQ (reference sequence). The CDR3 loop reads CASSPVGMSGNEQFF. CDR3 nucleotide sequence: TGTGCCAGCAGCCCAGTCGGGATGAGCGGCAATGAGCAGTTCTTC.

The chain carries TRBV10-3 and TRBJ2-7, with 7 nucleotides matching TRBD1. Germline V lookup: CDR1 ENHRY, CDR2 SYGVKD. V dropped 3 bases and J dropped 0; count of bases not matched to a gene: 5. The CDR3 totals 15 residues. CDR3 DNA sequence: TGTGCCATCAGTGAAGGGGGACAGAGCTCCTACGAGCAGTACTTC. Its translation: CAISEGGQSSYEQYF.

The genes are TRBV30 and TRBJ2-5; TRBD1 might be the D (7 bases). From germline, CDR1 is GTSNPN and CDR2 SVGIG (reference sequence). V was clipped by 4 bases and J by 5 bases, with 11 bases between them. The CDR3 has 12 residues. The CDR3: CAWNSGGETQYF. The CDR3 nucleotides read TGTGCCTGGAACTCAGGGGGGGAGACCCAGTACTTC.

The rearrangement links TRBV5-1 to TRBJ1-4, with TRBD1 as a possible D gene (5 bases). The CDR3 covers 17 residues. Per the germline V gene, CDR1 is SGHRS and CDR2 is YFSETQ. V dropped 0 bases and J dropped 7 bases, with 19 bases sitting between them. The chain's CDR3 is CASSLGPSRAVGEKLFF. In DNA form, the CDR3 reads TGCGCCAGCAGCTTGGGCCCCTCCAGGGCCGTAGGTGAAAAACTGTTTTTT.

The J gene is TRBJ1-5, the V gene TRBV4-1, with 7 positions matching TRBD1. Germline values: CDR1 MGHRA, CDR2 YSYEKL. This CDR3 is built from 15 residues. Unmatched junction bases numbered 7, after V lost 1 base and J lost 7 bases. CDR3 protein: CASSQGLTGRQPQHF. The CDR3 bases are TGCGCCAGCAGCCAAGGGTTGACAGGGAGGCAGCCCCAGCATTTT.

The chain couples TRBV4-1 to TRBJ2-3; D is unresolved. CDR3 length equals 14 residues. CDR1 is MGHRA and CDR2 is YSYEKL in the germline V gene. V lost 0 bases and J 4 bases, leaving 8 bases between the germline ends. DNA for the CDR3: TGCGCCAGCAGCCAAGATCCGGTGGCAGATACGCAGTATTTT. Amino acids: CASSQDPVADTQYF.

The genes are TRBV10-3 and TRBJ1-1; 7 nucleotides match TRBD1. V shed 3 bases, J shed 3 bases, and the junction held 7 bases outside the gene matches. The CDR3 extends over 15 amino acids. Germline V gives CDR1 ENHRY, CDR2 SYGVKD. The CDR3 coding sequence is TGTGCCATCAGTGACCGAGACAGGGTAGACACTGAAGCTTTCTTT. It yields the protein CAISDRDRVDTEAFF.

The chain employs TRBV18 and TRBJ1-3, with D maybe TRBD1 (5 bases). This CDR3 is 14 amino acids long. The ends were cut back, 6 bases at V and 0 bases at J, with 9 bases in the middle. The germline V gene has CDR1 KGHSH and CDR2 LQKENI. In nucleotides, the CDR3 is TGTGCCAGCTCCATAGGGGTCTCTGGAAACACCATATATTTT. Amino acid sequence: CASSIGVSGNTIYF.

The rearrangement joins TRBV28 to TRBJ1-5, with a weak D call TRBD1 (5 bases). Germline CDR1 reads MDHEN; CDR2 reads SYDVKM. The CDR3 runs to 13 residues. Trimming pared 8 bases from V and 5 bases from J, leaving 13 bases between. CDR3 in DNA: TGTGCCAGCGGAAGGGGTAGAGATCAGCCCCAGCATTTT. Translated: CASGRGRDQPQHF. The full variable domain, in which reference TRBV28 and TRBJ1-5 provide the parts outside the CDR3, is DVKVTQSSRYLVKRTGEKVFLECVQDMDHENMFWYRQDPGLGLRLIYFSYDVKMKEKGDIPEGYSVSREKKERFSLILESASTNQTSMYLCASGRGRDQPQHFGDGTRLSIL.

This chain links TRBV28 with TRBJ1-5; weak D call: TRBD1 (5 bases). V gave up 3 bases and J gave up 0 bases, with 12 bases separating them. The CDR3 is 16 residues long. Germline loops: CDR1 MDHEN, CDR2 SYDVKM. CDR3 in amino acids: CASSLTRQYSNQPQHF. In DNA, the CDR3 is TGTGCCAGCAGTTTGACGAGACAGTATAGCAATCAGCCCCAGCATTTT. Based on the CDR3 plus reference TRBV28 and TRBJ1-5, the full variable domain is DVKVTQSSRYLVKRTGEKVFLECVQDMDHENMFWYRQDPGLGLRLIYFSYDVKMKEKGDIPEGYSVSREKKERFSLILESASTNQTSMYLCASSLTRQYSNQPQHFGDGTRLSIL.

The J gene is TRBJ1-2, the V gene TRBV7-2; 7 bases fit TRBD1. V was clipped by 5 bases and J by 0 bases; unmatched bases: 6. Germline V CDR1 and CDR2: SGHTA, FQGNSA. The CDR3 contains 15 residues. CDR3 DNA sequence: TGTGCCAGCAGCCCTACCGGGACAGCTAACTATGGCTACACCTTC. Amino acids: CASSPTGTANYGYTF.